The source of this T cell receptor (beta chain) is a study of shared clonotypes between healthy human individuals (dated by TCRdb to 2018 to 2021). Describing the broader study: The cohort comprised a couple of women and a few men aged 18 to 49 years. For each donor, CD4 naive and CD4 memory were each given three plates, CD8 naive was given two plates, and CD8 memory was given one plate. To estimate repertoire size and how much clonotypes are shared between individuals, the study performed deep sequencing of blood TCR repertoires from roughly five healthy adults. To increase sequencing depth and limit assay-specific biases, different laboratories used diverse techniques to prepare libraries and sequence TCR repertoires. Leukapheresis yielded between about 0.94 and 10 billion PBMCs per donor. What the study reported, not specific to this receptor: The genetic and exposure-history diversity represented was limited by the small number of donors. Sampling was restricted to blood, and TCR repertoires in tissues likely differ from the TCR repertoires found in blood. Estimated clonotype richness was generally larger for naive than for memory subsets. Rarefaction of sorted-subset datasets indicated incomplete sequencing despite the large sequencing depth. Clonotypes shared by all four sorted-subset donors showed higher generation probabilities than non-shared clonotypes. Based on pairwise subsampling, the degree of clonotype sharing among donors was expected to be affected by sequencing depth. Sharing across several donors was observed for about 5% of naive CD4, 3% to 3.5% of naive CD8, 2% to 2.5% of memory CD4, and less than 0.45% of memory CD8 clonotypes.

As for this clone: The antigen this receptor binds is unknown. No quality values exist for individual bases; no much larger clone is one base distant.

Reading from cysteine to phenylalanine, the CDR3 counts 12 amino acids. The retained sequence is limited to the CDR3, 36 bases, with the frame set at the first base. For CDR1 and CDR2, the germline V gene lists MDHEN and SYDVKM. V and J lose 6 bases and 4 bases, and a span of 9 bases separates them. The donors were healthy, HIV-negative adults who had no recently reported acute infections or vaccinations. Every donor was a Caucasian adult living in Nashville, Tennessee, USA. CD4+ T cells were enriched by magnetic negative selection, after which naive cells were positively selected on CD45RA and the negative fraction was taken as the memory subset. Blood was obtained by leukapheresis, after which PBMCs were separated by Ficoll-Histopaque density gradient centrifugation and cryopreserved in liquid nitrogen vapor phase. Analytical flow cytometry was used to check the purity and quantity of each magnetically sorted T cell population. Each sorted fraction had its genomic DNA isolated and then quantified by UV absorbance on a Nanodrop 2000c.

TCR CDR3 regions were amplified from genomic DNA by multiplex PCR using the deep immunoSEQ assay. Genomic DNA extracted from each cell subset was distributed evenly over all wells of several immunoSEQ 96-well plates, and each plate served as one replicate. For sorted subsets, each replicate PCR was loaded with about 0.2 ug genomic DNA, equivalent to 25,000 to 35,000 T cell genomes. Purified libraries were quantified with a Qubit 3.0 fluorometer, sized on a Bioanalyzer 2100, and re-quantified with the KAPA Library Quantification kit. Every immunoSEQ 96-well plate was sequenced on a dedicated single-read 150-cycle Illumina NextSeq 550 flow cell. Per the original workflow: Because only junctional sequences without quality scores were contained in the immunoSEQ output, filtering matching that applied to full-length reads could not be performed. Sequences were annotated with PyIR, a Python wrapper for IgBLAST v1.9, and V/J genes and CDR3 were assigned using IMGT germline references. Any read was removed if the V/J assignment was weak (E-value above 1e-6), the CDR3 was missing, or the read contained stop codons, out-of-frame junctions, or ambiguous translated residues. A V3J clonotype was defined by an identical inferred V gene, J gene, and CDR3 amino acid sequence. The percentage overlap between two repertoires was calculated by dividing the number of shared unique clonotypes by the size of the smaller repertoire. Repertoire richness was assessed with RTK rarefaction, the Chao1 estimator, and Recon v2.1 estimates of unobserved clonotypes. Generation probabilities for all TCRbeta clonotypes obtained by the gDNA method from a handful of donors were computed using OLGA. This immuneACCESS table, as held by TCRdb, lists in-frame sequences with V and J called but not all clones. Of the missing ones, under half trace to an unresolved V gene in checked studies; the others have no known cause. That table supplies the V and J calls and clone size; D and trimming were determined from the DNA. The sample table holds some 790,000 clones, of which 55% to 80% were seen once. The ten largest clones add up to more than 1.5% of the sample.

This TCR was sampled from a woman in her 30s in good health. Sequenced sample: memory CD4+ T cells sorted from blood. The cell subset or site label corresponds to: CD45RA-negative fraction. The V and J genes are TRBV28 and TRBJ1-1; the best D guess is TRBD1, with 6 bases matching. The CDR3 here reads CASRTGPTEAFF. The nucleotide sequence is given as TGTGCCAGCAGAACAGGGCCCACTGAAGCTTTCTTT.